This T cell receptor beta chain was profiled in a study of blood T cell repertoires in COVID-19. Allocation to cohorts depended on clinical history reported by the participants. The CDR3 is 13 amino acids. The ends were cut back, 7 bases at V and 2 bases at J, with 10 bases in the middle. In germline, CDR1 is LNHDA, CDR2 SQIVND (reference sequence). TCRdb keeps only in-frame clones here, not all; method: immunoSEQ multiplex PCR. The sample includes roughly 170,000 clones, more than 65% of them seen just once. This rearrangement joins TRBV19 to TRBJ2-3; D remains ambiguous. Sequencing was carried out using PBMCs or T cells enriched from blood (not recorded which). The receptor was derived from a woman aged 40 to 49 with acute COVID-19. CDR3 coding DNA: TGTGCCAGTAAGGAGCGAGTCACAGATACGCAGTATTTT. This sequence encodes CASKERVTDTQYF.